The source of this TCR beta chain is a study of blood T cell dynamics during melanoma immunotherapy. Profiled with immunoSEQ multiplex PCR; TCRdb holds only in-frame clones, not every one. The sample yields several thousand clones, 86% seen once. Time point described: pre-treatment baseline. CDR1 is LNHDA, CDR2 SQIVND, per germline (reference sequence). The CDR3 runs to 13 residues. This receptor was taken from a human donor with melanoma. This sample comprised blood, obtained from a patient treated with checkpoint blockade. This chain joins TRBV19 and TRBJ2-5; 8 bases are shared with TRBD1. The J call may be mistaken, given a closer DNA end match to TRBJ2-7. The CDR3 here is CASSNSGGGEQYF. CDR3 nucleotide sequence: TGTGCCAGTAGTAACTCAGGGGGCGGCGAGCAGTACTTC.